The 23 T cell receptor beta chains presented below share a single source sample, sequenced in a study of T cells after yellow fever vaccination. Each CDR3 protein is one row after TCRdb ran MiXCR on the 5' RACE reads. The data hold under 600,000 distinct CDR3 sequences, with 20% to 25% observed a single time. Sample: PBMCs, taken roughly 20 days after the first yellow fever vaccination. These receptors came from a young man who received the YFV17D yellow fever vaccine.

The chain is built from TRBV12-3 or TRBV12-4 and TRBJ2-7, with D unresolved. Trimming took off 5 bases at V and 0 bases at J, with 8 bases between the two ends. The CDR3 is 13 residues long. The CDR3 nucleotides read TGTGCCAGCAGTCTGGAATTCTCCTACGAGCAGTACTTC. Amino acids: CASSLEFSYEQYF.

This clonotype has a handful of counts. The rearrangement links TRBV19 to TRBJ2-1, with 14 bases fitting TRBD2. CDR1 and CDR2 (germline): LNHDA, SQIVND (reference sequence). This CDR3 spans 19 amino acids. V gave up 5 bases and J gave up 5 bases; unmatched junction bases: 14. The CDR3 here is CASSLRPKGLAGVHNEQFF. As DNA, the CDR3 is TGTGCCAGTAGTCTCCGTCCCAAGGGACTAGCGGGGGTGCACAATGAGCAGTTCTTC.

The chain uses TRBV14 and TRBJ1-1; tentative D call: TRBD1 (6 bases). Germline V gene sequence: CDR1 SGHDN, CDR2 FVKESK. The CDR3 is 13 residues long. V was shortened by 2 bases and J by 9 bases, with 13 bases between the two germline ends. The CDR3, as DNA: TGTGCCAGCAGCCAACTACCGGGACAAAAAGCTTTCTTT. It is translated as CASSQLPGQKAFF.

The chain employs TRBV4-3 and TRBJ1-2, with D possibly matching TRBD1 (6 bases). Germline V gene sequence: CDR1 LGHNA, CDR2 YSLEER. There are 16 residues in the CDR3. Deletions cut 0 bases from V and 2 bases from J, with 13 bases between. Written as DNA, the CDR3 is TGCGCCAGCAGCCAAGATGTGGGAGGGGGAAACTATGGCTACACCTTC. Translating it yields CASSQDVGGGNYGYTF.

This clonotype was seen more than once but under ten times. The chain's CDR3 is CASSNRGAGNTIYF. DNA for the CDR3: TGCGCCAGCAGCAACCGAGGGGCTGGAAACACCATATATTTT. The V gene is TRBV5-1, the J gene TRBJ1-3; TRBD1 might be the D (5 bases). CDR3 length equals 14 residues. The ends were cut back, 4 bases at V and 2 bases at J, with 10 bases in the middle. Germline loops: CDR1 SGHRS, CDR2 YFSETQ. Using reference TRBV5-1 and TRBJ1-3 for the parts outside the CDR3, the full variable domain is KAGVTQTPRYLIKTRGQQVTLSCSPISGHRSVSWYQQTPGQGLQFLFEYFSETQRNKGNFPGRFSGRQFSNSRSEMNVSTLELGDSALYLCASSNRGAGNTIYFGEGSWLTVV.

The V gene is TRBV20-1, the J gene TRBJ2-7; D perhaps matches TRBD2 (6 bases). The CDR3 covers 13 residues. CDR1 and CDR2 from the germline V gene are DFQATT and SNEGSKA (reference sequence). Trimming shortened V by 7 bases and J by 4 bases, and 17 bases separated the two germline ends. CDR3 sequence: CSVPGLLLYEQYF. The CDR3 coding sequence is TGCAGTGTCCCGGGACTCCTACTATACGAGCAGTACTTC.

This clonotype was seen more than once but under ten times. The chain uses TRBV7-2 and TRBJ1-2, with D perhaps TRBD1 (6 bases). The CDR3 sequence is 15 residues long. The germline V gene encodes CDR1 SGHTA and CDR2 FQGNSA. The germline V and J ends were trimmed by 1 base and 3 bases, with 12 bases remaining between them. CDR3 in DNA: TGTGCCAGCAGCTTAGGAGTGACAGGTGACTATGGCTACACCTTC. Translating gives CASSLGVTGDYGYTF.

This clonotype was detected only a few times. This sequence joins TRBV6-2 or TRBV6-3 and TRBJ2-1; D not resolved. Germline V gene sequence: CDR1 MNHEY, CDR2 SVGEGT. V dropped 2 bases and J dropped 6 bases, with 5 bases sitting between them. The CDR3 runs 12 residues. In nucleotides, the CDR3 is TGTGCCAGCAGTTACCGGGTCAATGAGCAGTTCTTC. Its protein is CASSYRVNEQFF.

This clonotype has a handful of counts. The chain is built from TRBV7-8 and TRBJ1-5; 8 nucleotides match TRBD1. V lost 5 bases to trimming and J lost 4 bases; unmatched junction nucleotides: 4. This CDR3 has 14 residues. Germline CDR1 SGHVS, CDR2 FQNEAQ. In DNA form, the CDR3 reads TGTGCCAGCAGCCAGGACAGGGTAAATCAGCCCCAGCATTTT. Translating it yields CASSQDRVNQPQHF.

Ten or more counts support this clonotype. The chain is built from TRBV5-1 and TRBJ2-3; D may be TRBD1 (5 bases). Germline CDR1 and CDR2: SGHRS and YFSETQ. Deletions cut 4 bases from V and 4 bases from J, with 10 bases between. CDR3 length: 13 amino acids. CDR3 coding DNA: TGCGCCAGCAGCCTCCAGGGTCCAGATACGCAGTATTTT. It yields the protein CASSLQGPDTQYF.

The chain combines TRBV10-3 with TRBJ2-3, with D possibly matching TRBD1 (5 bases). Germline loops: CDR1 ENHRY, CDR2 SYGVKD. This CDR3 is built from 18 residues. With 4 bases removed from V and 10 bases from J, the gap between germline ends came to 30 bases. The CDR3 loop is CAISAVPGHNLDQVPQYF. The DNA for the CDR3 is TGTGCCATCAGTGCAGTCCCCGGACATAATTTGGACCAGGTCCCGCAGTATTTT.

There are a few counts of this clonotype. The gene calls are TRBV12-3 or TRBV12-4 and TRBJ1-2; a weak D match, TRBD1 (6 bases). The CDR3 is 15 amino acids. V was pared by 5 bases and J by 6 bases, with 19 bases between. DNA of the CDR3: TGTGCCAGCAGTCCAGGGGCCTACGCCTGGAATGGCTACACCTTC. Translating it yields CASSPGAYAWNGYTF.

The V and J genes are TRBV9 and TRBJ2-7; D ambiguous. The CDR3 runs to 14 residues. Trimming removed 0 bases at V and 9 bases at J, with 16 bases between. CDR1 and CDR2 (germline): SGDLS, YYNGEE. CDR3 coding DNA: TGTGCCAGCAGCGTAGCTTGGGCCAGTGAGGCGCAGTACTTC. Its translation: CASSVAWASEAQYF.

This clonotype has a count of ten or more. The chain couples TRBV20-1 to TRBJ2-1, with a weak D call TRBD2 (5 bases). Trimming stripped 2 bases from V and 2 bases from J, with 19 bases between. This CDR3 spans 17 amino acids. Germline assignment: CDR1 DFQATT and CDR2 SNEGSKA (reference sequence). The CDR3 reads CSARHPNLASTYNEQFF. CDR3 sequence (DNA): TGCAGTGCTAGACACCCAAATCTGGCTAGCACCTACAATGAGCAGTTCTTC.

CDR3 region: CASSDTYDLGGYTF. Here the CDR3 DNA reads TGCGCCAGCAGTGACACTTACGACCTTGGAGGCTACACCTTC. V and J are TRBV10-2 and TRBJ1-2; D is undetermined. The CDR3 loop spans 14 amino acids. Germline lookup yields CDR1 WSHSY and CDR2 SAAADI. V gave up 3 bases and J gave up 8 bases, with 16 bases separating them.

A few counts support this clonotype. The J gene is TRBJ1-5, the V gene TRBV12-3 or TRBV12-4; D remains ambiguous. Trimming pared 4 bases from V and 1 base from J, leaving 14 bases between. The CDR3 has 16 residues. DNA of the CDR3: TGTGCCAGCAGTTCTCGCAGAACGGGGAGCAATCAGCCCCAGCATTTT. As protein: CASSSRRTGSNQPQHF.

This clonotype was seen more than once but under ten times. The chain uses TRBV7-9 and TRBJ1-1; 7 bases line up with TRBD1. Germline V gene sequence: CDR1 SEHNR, CDR2 FQNEAQ (reference sequence). The CDR3 has 13 residues. With V trimmed by 6 bases and J by 7 bases, 8 bases remained unmatched. The CDR3, as DNA: TGTGCCAGCAGACCCGGACAGGAAGGTGAAGCTTTCTTT. Amino acid sequence: CASRPGQEGEAFF.

The chain has TRBV5-1 and TRBJ2-7; possibly TRBD2 for D (5 bases). With 1 base removed from V and 3 bases from J, the gap between germline ends came to 8 bases. Germline V gene data show CDR1 as SGHRS and CDR2 as YFSETQ. The CDR3 runs to 13 residues. The CDR3 coding sequence is TGCGCCAGCAGCTTGCGGGCGGGCTACGAGCAGTACTTC. Translation: CASSLRAGYEQYF.

This clonotype was picked up a small number of times. The CDR3 bases are TGTGCCAGCAGCGTTATGGGGATCCAAGGGGAAGATACGCAGTATTTT. This sequence encodes CASSVMGIQGEDTQYF. This chain links TRBV9 with TRBJ2-3; a possible D gene is TRBD1 (5 bases). Germline CDR1 SGDLS, CDR2 YYNGEE. V was clipped by 2 bases and J by 5 bases, with 18 bases between them. This CDR3 is built from 16 residues.

This chain uses TRBV6-5 with TRBJ2-3; D not certain. Between the trimmed V and J ends, which lost 1 base and 2 bases, there was a span of 4 bases. The CDR3 length is 13 residues. Germline-derived CDR1 and CDR2 are MNHEY and SVGAGI. The CDR3 protein is CASSYYVTDTQYF. Here the CDR3 DNA reads TGTGCCAGCAGTTACTATGTCACAGATACGCAGTATTTT.

The chain has TRBV29-1 and TRBJ2-3; 8 nucleotides align to TRBD1. Germline loops: CDR1 SQVTM, CDR2 ANQGSEA. The CDR3 length is 14 residues. The V segment lost 7 bases and the J segment 2 bases; nucleotides outside the gene matches: 8. The CDR3, as DNA: TGCAGCGCCGAGGGGACAGGAGACACAGATACGCAGTATTTT. This codes for CSAEGTGDTDTQYF.

The V and J genes are TRBV5-1 and TRBJ1-6; perhaps TRBD1 as D (5 bases). The V and J ends lost 0 bases and 8 bases respectively, with 9 bases between them. The CDR3 contains 14 residues. The germline gives CDR1 SGHRS, CDR2 YFSETQ. The CDR3 region has the DNA TGCGCCAGCAGCTTGGCCCAGACAGATTCACCCCTCCACTTT. Translation gives CASSLAQTDSPLHF.

J is TRBJ1-2 and V is TRBV12-3 or TRBV12-4, with 12 bases matching TRBD1. Losses at the gene ends were 6 bases for V and 7 bases for J; bases not matched to a gene: 6. The length of the CDR3 is 14 residues. CDR3 protein: CASSWGQGAFGYTF. The CDR3 nucleotides are TGTGCCAGCAGCTGGGGACAGGGGGCGTTTGGCTACACCTTC.